Listed below are T cell receptor beta chains from one sample, sequenced in a study of blood T cell repertoires in COVID-19. Sequencing used immunoSEQ multiplex PCR; TCRdb keeps in-frame clones, though not all of them. The sample lists some 260,000 clones; 80% to 90% were seen once. Source material: PBMCs or T cells enriched from blood (not recorded which). Receptor source: a young man with acute COVID-19. CDR3s include the opening cysteine and the closing phenylalanine or tryptophan. D genes are given only for firm matches. Clone size, where shown, is once, few, many, or a class for clones that have expanded.

size	J	D	V	DNA	CDR3
.	TRBJ2-3	TRBD1	TRBV27	TGTGCCAGCAGTTTCTCGACAGGGGCAGATACGCAGTATTTT	CASSFSTGADTQYF
.	TRBJ1-5	.	TRBV19	TGTGCCAGTAGTATACGGCCAGGGAACCAGCCCCAGCATTTT	CASSIRPGNQPQHF
.	TRBJ2-2	.	TRBV4-2	TGTGCCAGCAGCCAAGTGGGTTGGGGCAGGGCGAACACCGGGGAGCTGTTTTTT	CASSQVGWGRANTGELFF
.	TRBJ1-1	.	TRBV19	TGTGCCAGTACCGAGGGGGGGGGCACTGAAGCTTTCTTT	CASTEGGGTEAFF
.	TRBJ2-6	.	TRBV6-4	TGTGCCAGCAGTGACTCAACCGGCTCTGGGGCCAACGTCCTGACTTTC	CASSDSTGSGANVLTF
once	TRBJ1-6	.	TRBV6-5	TGTGCCAGCAGTTACGAGGGAAGGTCCTATAATTCACCCCTCCACTTT	CASSYEGRSYNSPLHF
few	TRBJ1-1	.	TRBV18	TGTGCCAGCCTTACAGGGAAGAACACTGAAGCTTTCTTT	CASLTGKNTEAFF
once	TRBJ2-2	TRBD1	TRBV2	TGTGCCACTGGACAGGGGGCTTTGACCGGGGAGCTGTTTTTT	CATGQGALTGELFF
once	TRBJ1-1	TRBD1	TRBV5-5	TGTGCCAGCAGCACGACGACAGGGGCCACTGAAGCTTTCTTT	CASSTTTGATEAFF
.	TRBJ2-3	TRBD1	TRBV3-1/TRBV3-2	TGTGCCAGCAGCCCCGGGACAGGGGTCACAGATACGCAGTATTTT	CASSPGTGVTDTQYF
.	TRBJ2-3	.	TRBV24-1	TGTGCCACCAGTGACCCTCAGCGTTCTAGCACAGATACGCAGTATTTT	CATSDPQRSSTDTQYF
.	TRBJ2-5	.	TRBV29-1	TGCAGCGGGCGGAGGGGGGGAGAGACCCAGTACTTC	CSGRRGGETQYF
.	TRBJ1-3	TRBD1	TRBV6-5	TGTGCCAGCGGACAGGTGCGCTCTGGAAACACCATATATTTT	CASGQVRSGNTIYF
.	TRBJ1-6	TRBD1	TRBV6-4	TGTGCCAGCAGCCTCGACAGGGACTCACCCCTCCACTTT	CASSLDRDSPLHF
few	TRBJ1-5	TRBD1	TRBV27	TGTGCCAGCAGGCAAGACAGGGCCAGCAATCAGCCCCAGCATTTT	CASRQDRASNQPQHF
once	TRBJ2-5	.	TRBV7-9	TGTGCCAGCAGCAGTTGGGACATCAGGATGTACTTC	CASSSWDIRMYF
.	TRBJ2-2	TRBD1	TRBV5-1	TGCGCCAGCAACAGGGGCACCGGGGAGCTGTTTTTT	CASNRGTGELFF
.	TRBJ1-2	TRBD1	TRBV10-2	TGCGCCAGCACCGCAGGGGGAGGCTATGGCTACACCTTC	CASTAGGGYGYTF
.	TRBJ1-1	.	TRBV4-2	TGTGCCAGCAGCCAAGCCGGGGGGGACACTGAAGCTTTCTTT	CASSQAGGDTEAFF
.	TRBJ1-2	TRBD1	TRBV7-8	TGTGCCAGCAGCTTAGCCACAGGGGTGTATGGCTACACCTTC	CASSLATGVYGYTF
.	TRBJ1-2	TRBD1	TRBV5-1	TGTGCCAGCAGAGAAACGACAGGGAGCGGGGGCTACACCTTC	CASRETTGSGGYTF
.	TRBJ1-4	.	TRBV11-2	TGTGCCAGCAGCTTAAGTACTACCAAAGAAAAACTGTTTTTT	CASSLSTTKEKLFF
.	TRBJ1-6	.	TRBV5-6	TGTGCCAGCAGCTTGGCTGACAGAATTCACTTT	CASSLADRIHF
once	TRBJ2-5	.	TRBV29-1	TGCAGCGTCCAAGGTATCGCTAGGGAGACCCAGTACTTC	CSVQGIARETQYF
.	TRBJ2-1	.	TRBV19	TGTGCCAGTAGTCTTGGACGGGAGAGACTCAATGAGCAGTTCTTC	CASSLGRERLNEQFF
.	TRBJ2-3	.	TRBV19	TGTGCCAGTAGGTTCGGGATTTCAGATACGCAGTATTTT	CASRFGISDTQYF
few	TRBJ2-1	TRBD2	TRBV30	TGTGCCTGGAGGGGACTAGCGGGAAACAATGAGCAGTTCTTC	CAWRGLAGNNEQFF
.	TRBJ1-1	TRBD1	TRBV27	TGTGCCAGCAGTACAGGGGGCCCAAAGAACACTGAAGCTTTCTTT	CASSTGGPKNTEAFF
.	TRBJ2-2	TRBD2	TRBV4-2	TGTGCCAGCAGCCAAGAGATGATGGGGGGGGCCGGGGAGCTGTTTTTT	CASSQEMMGGAGELFF
.	TRBJ1-6	.	TRBV4-1	TGCGCCAGCAGCCAAGCTTATTCACCCCTCCACTTT	CASSQAYSPLHF
.	TRBJ1-1	.	TRBV6-5	TGTGCCAGCAGCCCCCGGGGGTTGAGCACTGAAGCTTTCTTT	CASSPRGLSTEAFF
.	TRBJ1-2	.	TRBV5-5	TGTGCCAGCAGCTTGGGGGCGGGGGACTATGGCTACACCTTC	CASSLGAGDYGYTF
.	TRBJ1-2	.	TRBV5-4	TGTGCCAGCAGCGCTGGGGGGGTCGGCTATGGCTACACCTTC	CASSAGGVGYGYTF
.	TRBJ2-1	TRBD1	TRBV19	TGTGCCAGTAGTCCAGACAGGGGCTCCTACAATGAGCAGTTCTTC	CASSPDRGSYNEQFF
.	TRBJ1-2	.	TRBV19	TGTGCCAGTAGCCCGGGACTTACCAACTATGGCTACACCTTC	CASSPGLTNYGYTF
.	TRBJ1-2	TRBD1	TRBV4-3	TGCGCCAGCAGCCGCGGGACAGGGGGGAGCTATGGCTACACCTTC	CASSRGTGGSYGYTF
.	TRBJ2-2	.	TRBV14	TGTGCCAGCAGCCAAGATCGGGGGAAGAACACCGGGGAGCTGTTTTTT	CASSQDRGKNTGELFF
few	TRBJ1-2	TRBD1	TRBV6-5	TGTGCCAGCAGTCCCCGACAGGGTGGTGGCTACACCTTC	CASSPRQGGGYTF
.	TRBJ2-3	TRBD2	TRBV19	TGTGCCAGCCGACCCACGGGACTAGCGGGAGGGCAGAAACGGGATACGCAGTATTTT	CASRPTGLAGGQKRDTQYF
.	TRBJ2-2	TRBD1	TRBV10-2	TGCGCCAGCAGGGGGACAGAATACACCGGGGAGCTGTTTTTT	CASRGTEYTGELFF
.	TRBJ2-1	TRBD2	TRBV7-2	TGTGCCAGCAGCCCCGCCGGGACTAGCGGTATCAATGAGCAGTTCTTC	CASSPAGTSGINEQFF
.	TRBJ1-4	.	TRBV6-5	TGTGCCAGCATTTCAAACAGCAATAATGAAAAACTGTTTTTT	CASISNSNNEKLFF
.	TRBJ2-1	TRBD2	TRBV9	TGTGCCAGCAGCGTAGAGGCTAGCGGGAGGGCCTGGTACAATGAGCAGTTCTTC	CASSVEASGRAWYNEQFF
.	TRBJ1-2	.	TRBV20-1	TGCAGTGCTTACGACAGCTATGGCTACACCTTC	CSAYDSYGYTF
once	TRBJ1-1	.	TRBV18	TGTGCCAGCTCACCCCCTCGTCCCCTAGGGGTGAACACTGAAGCTTTCTTT	CASSPPRPLGVNTEAFF
.	TRBJ1-2	.	TRBV5-1	TGCGCCAGCAGCTTGGAGGGAGAAGGCTACACCTTC	CASSLEGEGYTF
.	TRBJ1-5	.	TRBV15	TGTGCCACCAGCAGAGGAGGGTTTTATCAGCCCCAGCATTTT	CATSRGGFYQPQHF
few	TRBJ2-3	TRBD2	TRBV24-1	TGTGCCACCAGTGATCCTAAACTAGCGGGAGGGACAGATACGCAGTATTTT	CATSDPKLAGGTDTQYF
.	TRBJ1-1	TRBD1	TRBV5-1	TGTGCCAGCAGCACGGACAGGGAATATTGGGCGGCTTTCTTT	CASSTDREYWAAFF
.	TRBJ2-4	TRBD1	TRBV19	TGTGCCAGTAGTATAATACCGGGACAGGGTGCAAGTTTAGCCAAAAACATTCAGTACTTC	CASSIIPGQGASLAKNIQYF
.	TRBJ1-1	TRBD1	TRBV27	TGTGCCAGCAGCCGACAGGGGGCGAACACTGAAGCTTTCTTT	CASSRQGANTEAFF
.	TRBJ2-1	TRBD1	TRBV19	TGTGCCAGTAGTATGTGGGGGACAGGGGATCTGGGTGAGCAGTTCTTC	CASSMWGTGDLGEQFF
.	TRBJ1-5	.	TRBV11-2	TGTGCCAGCAGCCCGCAGGGTTTAGCAGGTCAGCCCCAGCATTTT	CASSPQGLAGQPQHF
.	TRBJ1-6	.	TRBV7-8	TGTGCCAGCAGCCACGGGGGGGGTGGATCCTATAATTCACCCCTCCACTTT	CASSHGGGGSYNSPLHF
.	TRBJ1-2	.	TRBV10-1	TGCGCCAGCAGTGCTAGGGGATCGAGCTATGGCTACACCTTC	CASSARGSSYGYTF
once	TRBJ1-6	.	TRBV27	TGTGCCAGCAGTTACAGGGAAAATAATTCACCCCTCCACTTT	CASSYRENNSPLHF
.	TRBJ1-1	.	TRBV9	TGTGCCAGCAGCGTAACAGGCAGCACTGAAGCTTTCTTT	CASSVTGSTEAFF
once	TRBJ2-2	.	TRBV5-6	TGTGCCAGCAGCTCCATCTTGCGGGGCGGCCCACCCGGGGAGCTGTTTTTT	CASSSILRGGPPGELFF
few	TRBJ1-2	TRBD1	TRBV5-1	TGCGCCAGCAGCCAGGGGGGCCTTGGCTACACCTTC	CASSQGGLGYTF